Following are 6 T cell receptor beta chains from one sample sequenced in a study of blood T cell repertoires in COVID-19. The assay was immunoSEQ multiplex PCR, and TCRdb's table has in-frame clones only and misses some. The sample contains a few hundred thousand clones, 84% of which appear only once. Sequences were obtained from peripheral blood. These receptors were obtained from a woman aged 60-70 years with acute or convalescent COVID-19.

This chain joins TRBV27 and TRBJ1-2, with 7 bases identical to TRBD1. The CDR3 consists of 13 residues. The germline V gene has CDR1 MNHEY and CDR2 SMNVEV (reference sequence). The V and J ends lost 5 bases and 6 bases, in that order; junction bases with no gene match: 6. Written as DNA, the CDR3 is TGTGCCAGCAGTGCCCGACAGGGTAATGGCTACACCTTC. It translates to CASSARQGNGYTF.

The DNA of the CDR3 is TGTGCCAGCAGTGGGCCTGGCTTTTATGGCTACACCTTC. It codes for CASSGPGFYGYTF. V usage is TRBV28 and J usage is TRBJ1-2; D is ambiguous. V was shortened by 5 bases and J by 5 bases, with 12 bases between the two germline ends. Germline V gene data show CDR1 as MDHEN and CDR2 as SYDVKM. The CDR3 is made up of 13 amino acids.

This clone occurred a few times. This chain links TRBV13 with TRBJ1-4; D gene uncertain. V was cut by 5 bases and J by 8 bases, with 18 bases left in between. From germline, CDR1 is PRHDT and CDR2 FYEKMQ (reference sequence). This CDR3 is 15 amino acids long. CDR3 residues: CASSPRNVQSEKLFF. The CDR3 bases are TGTGCCAGCAGCCCCCGTAATGTACAATCGGAAAAACTGTTTTTT.

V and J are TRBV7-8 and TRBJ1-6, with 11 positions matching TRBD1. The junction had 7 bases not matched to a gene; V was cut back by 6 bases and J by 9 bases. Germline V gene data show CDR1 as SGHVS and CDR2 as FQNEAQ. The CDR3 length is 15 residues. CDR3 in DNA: TGTGCCAGCAGGAAATCCGGGACAGGGGGTTCACCCCTCCACTTT. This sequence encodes CASRKSGTGGSPLHF.

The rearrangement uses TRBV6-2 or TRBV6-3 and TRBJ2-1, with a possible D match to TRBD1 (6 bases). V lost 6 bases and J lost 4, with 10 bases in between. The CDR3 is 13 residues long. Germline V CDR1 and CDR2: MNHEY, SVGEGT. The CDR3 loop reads CASSLQGYNEQFF. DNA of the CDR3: TGTGCCAGCAGCTTACAGGGTTACAATGAGCAGTTCTTC.

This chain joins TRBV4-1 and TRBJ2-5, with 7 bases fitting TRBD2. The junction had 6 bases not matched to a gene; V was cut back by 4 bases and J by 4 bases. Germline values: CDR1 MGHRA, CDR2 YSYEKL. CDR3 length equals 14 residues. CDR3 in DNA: TGCGCCAGCAGCCGGGTCGGGGGGACAGAGACCCAGTACTTC. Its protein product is CASSRVGGTETQYF.